This T cell receptor beta chain was profiled in a study of T cells in localized non-small cell lung cancer. General study points: Higher T cell density in the blood was associated with longer overall survival, whereas higher adjacent-lung clonality associated with shorter survival. Clonality peaked in uninvolved adjacent lung rather than tumor.

For this clone: The antigen is unknown.

CDR1 LGHNA and CDR2 YNFKEQ come from the germline V gene. The V and J ends lost 4 bases and 4 bases, in that order; junction bases with no gene match: 5. The CDR3 has 14 residues. Using immunoSEQ multiplex PCR, the repertoire was profiled, and TCRdb retains in-frame clones only, with some absent. The table includes tens of thousands of clones, around 83% detected once. Material: PBMCs, obtained before any cancer treatment. The sequence derives from a man aged 40 to 70 with stage II lung adenocarcinoma. The rearrangement joins TRBV4-2 to TRBJ2-7, with 9 bases that match TRBD1. CDR3 bases: TGTGCCAGCAGCCTGTCGGGACAGGGATACGAGCAGTACTTC. Residues: CASSLSGQGYEQYF.